This entry describes one T cell receptor (beta chain). Its antigen is unknown. Method: immunoSEQ multiplex PCR; TCRdb's copy keeps in-frame clones and lacks some. The profile shows about 580,000 clones, roughly 98% of them singletons. This record belongs to a study of shared clonotypes between healthy human individuals. Naive-designated CD8 cells lacked CD45RO, were positively enriched for CCR7, and omitted terminally differentiated effector memory CD45RA+ cells. Study-wide results and caveats: Few donors restricted represented genetic and exposure-history diversity.

Germline V gene data show CDR1 as SGHDT and CDR2 as YYEEEE. With 0 bases removed from V and 4 bases from J, the gap between germline ends came to 14 bases. The CDR3 is made up of 15 amino acids. The V gene is TRBV5-6, the J gene TRBJ2-7, with D tentatively TRBD2 (6 bases). Sequencing used naive CD8+ T cells sorted from blood. This TCR was recovered from a man aged 30 to 45 in good health. CDR3 sequence (DNA): TGTGCCAGCAGCTTGGGGGTGGGAGGAGGTTACGAGCAGTACTTC. This codes for CASSLGVGGGYEQYF.